The next 17 T cell receptor beta chains were all read from a single sample in a study of post-analysis software for immune sequencing data. Study outcomes and limitations: Several TRBV segments (TRBV5-6, TRBV5-1 and TRBV20-1 among them) occurred more frequently in patients than in controls.

Prepared libraries of TCR beta cDNA carried unique molecular identifiers. One entry per CDR3 protein, called by TCRdb with MiXCR from the PCR reads. The profile covers some 700,000 distinct CDR3 sequences, with 59% appearing a single time and about 11% taken by the ten largest. Their specific antigens are unknown. The specimen was blood. Source of these receptors: a girl aged 2-10 years with multiple sclerosis.

The chain is built from TRBV20-1 and TRBJ1-2, with D perhaps TRBD1 (6 bases). Germline assignment: CDR1 DFQATT and CDR2 SNEGSKA (reference sequence). The V gene lost 3 bases and the J gene lost 0 bases, with 20 bases spanning the gap. The CDR3 contains 17 residues. CDR3 loop: CSARPRGGGTPNYGYTF. CDR3 sequence (DNA): TGCAGTGCTAGGCCGCGCGGAGGGGGAACCCCTAACTATGGCTACACCTTC.

The chain joins TRBV29-1 to TRBJ2-5, with D perhaps matching TRBD1 (5 bases). The CDR3 loop spans 12 amino acids. Germline V gene lookup returns CDR1 SQVTM and CDR2 ANQGSEA. The V gene lost 3 bases and the J gene lost 3 bases, with 8 bases spanning the gap. The CDR3 bases are TGCAGCGTTGACAACAGGAAAGAGACCCAGTACTTC. Residues: CSVDNRKETQYF.

The chain has TRBV4-2 and TRBJ2-6; 9 positions agree with TRBD1. The V gene end was trimmed by 1 base and the J gene end by 1 base; junction bases not matched to a gene: 14. The CDR3 runs to 21 residues. CDR1 LGHNA and CDR2 YNFKEQ come from the germline V gene. CDR3 nucleotides: TGTGCCAGCAGCCAAGGACGGACAGGGGTTGGGGGTGTTTCTGGGGCCAACGTCCTGACTTTC. This translates into CASSQGRTGVGGVSGANVLTF.

This chain connects TRBV12-3 or TRBV12-4 to TRBJ2-3; maybe TRBD2 (5 bases). This CDR3 is built from 13 residues. Between the trimmed V and J ends, which lost 9 bases and 2 bases, there was a span of 12 bases. CDR3 in DNA: TGTGCCAGTATGGACTTAACCACAGATACGCAGTATTTT. Translating gives CASMDLTTDTQYF.

The gene calls are TRBV2 and TRBJ1-2; D gene unclear. The CDR3 runs to 14 residues. Trimming pared 2 bases from V and 2 bases from J, leaving 9 bases between. Germline V gives CDR1 SNHLY, CDR2 FYNNEI. CDR3: CASSEFRANYGYTF. Here the CDR3 DNA reads TGTGCCAGCAGTGAATTTCGCGCAAACTATGGCTACACCTTC.

This clonotype came up a few times. V usage is TRBV5-1 and J usage is TRBJ1-4; D unclear. The germline gives CDR1 SGHRS, CDR2 YFSETQ. Trimming left V 4 bases short and J 4 bases short, with 11 bases between. CDR3 length equals 14 residues. The CDR3 sequence: CASSLTSDNEKLFF. The CDR3 nucleotides read TGCGCCAGCAGCCTGACATCCGATAATGAAAAACTGTTTTTT.

This clonotype has only a few counts. The CDR3 loop reads CASSYDRAGQPQHF. The CDR3 DNA reads TGTGCCAGCAGTTACGACAGGGCGGGTCAGCCCCAGCATTTT. The chain joins TRBV6-6 to TRBJ1-5; 7 nucleotides line up with TRBD1. The CDR3 has 14 residues. Germline V lookup: CDR1 MNHNY, CDR2 SVGAGI (reference sequence). Losses at the gene ends were 2 bases for V and 6 bases for J; bases not matched to a gene: 4.

The chain carries TRBV29-1 and TRBJ1-1; weak D call: TRBD1 (5 bases). V was trimmed by 4 bases and J by 5 bases, leaving 23 bases between them. The CDR3 length is 16 residues. Germline CDR1 and CDR2: SQVTM and ANQGSEA. The DNA of the CDR3 is TGCAGCGTTGCATGGCAGGGTGGGTTTGCTGGGACTGAAGCTTTCTTT. As protein: CSVAWQGGFAGTEAFF.

In this sample, this clonotype turned up once. V usage is TRBV5-5 and J usage is TRBJ2-1; the D gene is possibly TRBD2 (5 bases). This CDR3 contains 16 residues. The germline CDR1 and CDR2 sequences are SGHKS and YYEKEE (reference sequence). V lost 4 bases to trimming and J lost 0 bases, with 14 bases between them. Written as DNA, the CDR3 is TGTGCCAGCAGCCCGGACTTATCGAGCTCCTACAATGAGCAGTTCTTC. This encodes CASSPDLSSSYNEQFF.

This clonotype was seen a few times. The chain links TRBV9 to TRBJ1-1, with 7 bases identical to TRBD1. The CDR3 is made up of 15 amino acids. Germline CDR1 SGDLS, CDR2 YYNGEE. Unmatched junction bases numbered 8, after V lost 0 bases and J lost 6 bases. The CDR3 sequence is CASSVGGGGAAEAFF. The DNA for the CDR3 is TGTGCCAGCAGCGTAGGAGGGGGCGGAGCGGCTGAAGCTTTCTTT.

This clonotype showed up just once. This sequence joins TRBV12-3 or TRBV12-4 and TRBJ2-1; 10 bases map to TRBD2. This CDR3 has 16 amino acids. The J segment lost 5 bases and the V segment lost 3 bases, leaving 7 bases of the junction unmatched. CDR3 loop: CASSFRTSGLNNEQFF. The CDR3 DNA sequence: TGTGCCAGCAGTTTCCGGACTAGCGGACTTAACAATGAGCAGTTCTTC.

The V gene is TRBV7-2, the J gene TRBJ2-2; TRBD2 agrees at 7 bases. In germline, CDR1 is SGHTA, CDR2 FQGNSA. The CDR3 runs to 15 residues. V was pared by 5 bases and J by 4 bases, with 7 bases of the junction left unmatched. CDR3 coding DNA: TGTGCCAGCAGCCTGGGAGGGCCTCGCACCGGGGAGCTGTTTTTT. It codes for CASSLGGPRTGELFF.

In DNA form, the CDR3 reads TGTGCCAACACCTTAGGGTTACAAGAGACCCAGTACTTC. Amino acids: CANTLGLQETQYF. The chain is built from TRBV12-3 or TRBV12-4 and TRBJ2-5; D gene uncertain. The CDR3 loop spans 13 amino acids. V gave up 10 bases and J gave up 2 bases, with 14 bases separating them.

The chain is built from TRBV5-1 and TRBJ2-1, with unresolved D. V lost 1 base and J 5 bases, leaving 10 bases between the germline ends. This CDR3 is 14 amino acids long. The V gene's germline CDR1 is SGHRS and CDR2 YFSETQ. The CDR3 DNA follows: TGCGCCAGCAGCTTGAATCCAGCAGACAATGAGCAGTTCTTC. Protein: CASSLNPADNEQFF.

The rearrangement uses TRBV7-2 and TRBJ2-7; D possibly uses TRBD1 or TRBD2 (7 bases each). The CDR3 loop spans 14 amino acids. V was trimmed by 5 bases and J by 3 bases, leaving 14 bases between them. The V gene's germline CDR1 is SGHTA and CDR2 FQGNSA. This chain's CDR3 is CASSKSGDSYEQYF. The CDR3 nucleotides are TGTGCCAGCAGCAAAAGCGGGGACAGCTACGAGCAGTACTTC.

The CDR3 is CASCITGGHFHTF. For the CDR3, the DNA is TGTGCCAGCTGCATTACAGGGGGCCACTTTCACACCTTC. The chain carries TRBV12-3 or TRBV12-4 and TRBJ1-2, with 9 bases fitting TRBD1. V shed 8 bases and J 12 bases; nucleotides not matched to a gene: 13. The CDR3 is made up of 13 amino acids.

This clonotype was counted a single time. V is TRBV5-6 and J is TRBJ2-7, with 9 bases aligning to TRBD2. Near its end, the DNA agrees better with TRBJ2-5, so the J call may be wrong. The CDR3 is 14 residues long. Germline values: CDR1 SGHDT, CDR2 YYEEEE. The CDR3 region has the DNA TGTGCCAGCAGCTTGTGGACTAGCGAAGAGACCCAGTACTTC. Protein product: CASSLWTSEETQYF.